The 17 T cell receptor beta chains below come from one sample, sequenced in a study of immune evolution from preneoplasia to lung adenocarcinoma. TCRdb keeps only in-frame clones here, not all; method: immunoSEQ multiplex PCR. The data contain roughly 3,900 clones, around 83% of them singletons. Sequencing was performed on FFPE minimally invasive lung adenocarcinoma tissue. All receptors derive from a person between 60 and 70 years old with lung adenocarcinoma.

The V and J genes are TRBV7-9 and TRBJ1-4; weak D call: TRBD1 (5 bases). The CDR3 is made up of 14 amino acids. The V gene lost 2 bases and the J gene lost 5 bases, with 9 bases spanning the gap. Germline loops: CDR1 SEHNR, CDR2 FQNEAQ (reference sequence). The CDR3 DNA reads as TGTGCCAGCAGCTTATCGGGGCAGAATGAAAAACTGTTTTTT. It translates to CASSLSGQNEKLFF.

This clone was seen only once. The chain is built from TRBV7-9 and TRBJ1-3, with D perhaps matching TRBD1 (6 bases). Germline values: CDR1 SEHNR, CDR2 FQNEAQ (reference sequence). Trimming removed 0 bases from V and 7 bases from J, with 13 bases in between. The length of the CDR3 is 15 residues. The CDR3 here is CASSLAQGGLNTIYF. CDR3 DNA: TGTGCCAGCAGCTTAGCACAGGGAGGTCTGAACACCATATATTTT. The entire variable domain, with the rest obtained from reference TRBV7-9 and TRBJ1-3, is as follows: DTGVSQNPRHKITKRGQNVTFRCDPISEHNRLYWYRQTLGQGPEFLTYFQNEAQLEKSRLLSDRFSAERPKGSFSTLEIQRTEQGDSAMYLCASSLAQGGLNTIYFGEGSWLTVV.

The V and J genes are TRBV30 and TRBJ1-2; D gene unclear. The V and J ends lost 0 bases and 6 bases respectively, with 17 bases between them. This CDR3 contains 15 residues. Germline V gives CDR1 GTSNPN, CDR2 SVGIG (reference sequence). The CDR3 sequence: CAWSVVSGRLNGYTF. The CDR3 coding sequence is TGTGCCTGGAGTGTAGTGTCAGGACGGCTTAATGGCTACACCTTC.

This chain joins TRBV7-2 and TRBJ2-1; TRBD2 matches 11 bases. This CDR3 is built from 15 residues. The ends lost 2 bases at V and 6 bases at J; junction bases unmatched: 3. Germline CDR1 reads SGHTA; CDR2 reads FQGNSA. The CDR3 coding sequence is TGTGCCAGCAGCTTACTGGGGACTAGCGGCAATGAGCAGTTCTTC. This translates into CASSLLGTSGNEQFF.

This chain joins TRBV6-6 and TRBJ1-5, with 8 bases matching TRBD1. The V gene's germline CDR1 is MNHNY and CDR2 SVGAGI (reference sequence). The CDR3 totals 14 residues. J lost 0 bases, V lost 7 bases, and 2 bases had no gene match. The CDR3 protein is CASKDRDSNQPQHF. The CDR3 coding sequence is TGTGCCAGCAAGGACAGGGATAGCAATCAGCCCCAGCATTTT.

The V call is TRBV5-1, the J call TRBJ2-7; D possibly corresponds to TRBD1 (5 bases). CDR1 is SGHRS, CDR2 YFSETQ, per germline. Trimming removed 0 bases from V and 2 bases from J, with 15 bases in between. This CDR3 spans 16 amino acids. The CDR3, as DNA: TGCGCCAGCAGCTTGGCCATGGCAGGGCTCCCCTACGAGCAGTACTTC. Its translation is CASSLAMAGLPYEQYF. Filled out from reference TRBV5-1 and TRBJ2-7, the complete variable domain reads KAGVTQTPRYLIKTRGQQVTLSCSPISGHRSVSWYQQTPGQGLQFLFEYFSETQRNKGNFPGRFSGRQFSNSRSEMNVSTLELGDSALYLCASSLAMAGLPYEQYFGPGTRLTVT.

CDR3 residues: CASSHLGAGPETQYF. The CDR3 DNA is TGTGCCAGCAGCCATCTTGGGGCGGGGCCTGAGACCCAGTACTTC. V and J are TRBV5-5 and TRBJ2-5; D possibly corresponds to TRBD2 (6 bases). Trimming left V 4 bases short and J 5 bases short, with 18 bases between. CDR1 is SGHKS and CDR2 is YYEKEE in the germline V gene (reference sequence). CDR3 length equals 15 residues.

The chain is built from TRBV5-5 and TRBJ2-2; TRBD1 matches at 7 bases. Germline CDR1 reads SGHKS; CDR2 reads YYEKEE (reference sequence). V shed 2 bases, J shed 2 bases, and the junction held 12 bases outside the gene matches. The CDR3 sequence is 18 residues long. Here the CDR3 reads CASSLEGQASSNTGELFF. Written as DNA, the CDR3 is TGTGCCAGCAGCTTAGAAGGACAGGCTAGTTCAAACACCGGGGAGCTGTTTTTT.

V usage is TRBV5-4 and J usage is TRBJ2-5, with D possibly being TRBD1 or TRBD2 (5 bases each). V was cut by 4 bases and J by 7 bases, with 20 bases left in between. This CDR3 contains 15 residues. Looked up from germline, CDR1 is SGHNT and CDR2 is YYREEE (reference sequence). The CDR3 sequence: CASSDLRDGYGTQYF. CDR3 coding DNA: TGTGCCAGCAGCGACCTCCGGGACGGCTATGGGACCCAGTACTTC.

This clone has more than one count but fewer than ten. CDR3: CASSSPGYEQYF. CDR3 bases: TGTGCCAGCAGCTCCCCAGGGTACGAGCAGTACTTC. The rearrangement uses TRBV7-3 and TRBJ2-7, with D perhaps matching TRBD1 (5 bases). V lost 4 bases and J lost 4, with 8 bases in between. Germline CDR1 is SGHTA and CDR2 is FQGTGA. The CDR3 is 12 residues long.

About this clone itself: Germline and junction disagree at one end, which may indicate a read error. The sample contains more than one DNA sequence encoding this CDR3. This rearrangement joins TRBV7-8 to TRBJ1-1; TRBD1 agrees at 8 bases. The CDR3 length is 14 residues. Germline V gene data show CDR1 as SGHVS and CDR2 as FQNEAQ. In DNA, the CDR3 is TGTGCTAGCAGCATCGGACAGGGTGGCACTGAAGCTTTCTTT. This gives the protein CASSIGQGGTEAFF.

The chain employs TRBV9 and TRBJ2-6; TRBD1 matches 7 bases. There are 17 residues in the CDR3. V lost 3 bases and J lost 1; bases outside the gene matches: 7. Germline assignment: CDR1 SGDLS and CDR2 YYNGEE. CDR3 residues: CASSARQGESGANVLTF. Written as DNA, the CDR3 is TGTGCCAGCAGCGCTCGACAGGGAGAGTCTGGGGCCAACGTCCTGACTTTC.

Only one count was recorded for this clone. V is TRBV30 and J is TRBJ1-5, with D possibly being TRBD1 (6 bases). V was pared by 1 base and J by 5 bases, with 9 bases between. The CDR3 spans 13 residues. Germline CDR1 reads GTSNPN; CDR2 reads SVGIG (reference sequence). CDR3 sequence: CAWSAGVDQPQHF. The CDR3 coding sequence is TGTGCCTGGAGTGCAGGGGTCGATCAGCCCCAGCATTTT.

The chain recombines TRBV6-6 with TRBJ2-1; no clear D gene. There are 15 residues in the CDR3. Germline V gives CDR1 MNHNY, CDR2 SVGAGI (reference sequence). V lost 3 bases and J lost 6, with 15 bases in between. CDR3 loop: CASSYPITQTNEQFF. In DNA form, the CDR3 reads TGTGCCAGCAGTTATCCAATAACGCAGACCAATGAGCAGTTCTTC.

The gene calls are TRBV15 and TRBJ2-7; 9 nucleotides agree with TRBD1. V shed 5 bases, J shed 3 bases, and the junction held 8 bases outside the gene matches. Germline CDR1 is LNHNV and CDR2 is YYDKDF (reference sequence). The CDR3 runs 15 residues. As DNA, the CDR3 is TGTGCCACCAGCTTTGGGGTGGGACAGGGCTACGAGCAGTACTTC. Amino acid sequence: CATSFGVGQGYEQYF.

This sequence joins TRBV7-7 and TRBJ2-1; the match to TRBD1 covers 7 bases. Germline V CDR1 and CDR2: SSHAT, FNYEAQ (reference sequence). This CDR3 is 14 amino acids long. In DNA form, the CDR3 reads TGTGCTACCCCCGGGACAGCCTCCTACAATGAGCAGTTCTTC. It specifies CATPGTASYNEQFF.

The rearrangement uses TRBV10-3 and TRBJ2-2; D might be TRBD2 (6 bases). The CDR3 totals 17 residues. Germline V gene lookup returns CDR1 ENHRY and CDR2 SYGVKD. The V gene lost 4 bases and the J gene lost 2 bases, with 17 bases spanning the gap. The CDR3 protein is CAISVGSGGINTGELFF. The CDR3 DNA reads TGTGCCATCAGTGTGGGTAGCGGAGGGATAAACACCGGGGAGCTGTTTTTT.